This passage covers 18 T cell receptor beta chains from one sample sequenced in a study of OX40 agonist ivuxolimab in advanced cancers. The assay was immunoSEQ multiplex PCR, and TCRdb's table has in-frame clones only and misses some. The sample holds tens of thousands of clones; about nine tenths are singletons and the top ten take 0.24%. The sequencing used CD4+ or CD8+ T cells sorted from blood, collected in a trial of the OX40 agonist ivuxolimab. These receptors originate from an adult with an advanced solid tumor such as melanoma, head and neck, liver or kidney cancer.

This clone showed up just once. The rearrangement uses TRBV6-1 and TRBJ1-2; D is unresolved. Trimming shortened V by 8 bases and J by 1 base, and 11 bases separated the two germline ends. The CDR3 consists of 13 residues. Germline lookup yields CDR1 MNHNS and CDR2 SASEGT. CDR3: CASREPSNYGYTF. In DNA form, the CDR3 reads TGTGCCAGCCGGGAGCCAAGTAACTATGGCTACACCTTC.

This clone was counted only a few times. The CDR3 DNA is TGTGCCAGCAGTTCCCAGACTAGGGGGCAAGAGACCCAGTACTTC. This codes for CASSSQTRGQETQYF. The V call is TRBV6-5, the J call TRBJ2-5; D possibly matches TRBD1 or TRBD2 (6 bases each). Germline CDR1 reads MNHEY; CDR2 reads SVGAGI. The CDR3 extends over 15 amino acids. The ends were cut back, 4 bases at V and 2 bases at J, with 14 bases in the middle.

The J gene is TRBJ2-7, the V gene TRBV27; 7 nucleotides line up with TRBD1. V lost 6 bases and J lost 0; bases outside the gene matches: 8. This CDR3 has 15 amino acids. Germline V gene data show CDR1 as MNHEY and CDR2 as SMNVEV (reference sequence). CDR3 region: CASSQQGRNSYEQYF. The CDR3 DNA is TGTGCCAGCAGCCAACAGGGGCGAAACTCCTACGAGCAGTACTTC.

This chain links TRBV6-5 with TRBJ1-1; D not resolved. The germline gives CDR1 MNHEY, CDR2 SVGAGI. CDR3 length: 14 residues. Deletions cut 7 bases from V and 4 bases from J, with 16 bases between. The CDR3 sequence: CASTSIGGITEAFF. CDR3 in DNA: TGTGCCAGCACCTCCATTGGTGGGATCACTGAAGCTTTCTTT.

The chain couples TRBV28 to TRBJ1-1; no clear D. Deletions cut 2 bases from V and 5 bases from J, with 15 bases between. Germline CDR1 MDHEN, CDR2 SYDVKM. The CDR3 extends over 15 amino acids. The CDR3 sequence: CASSLNPMAGTEAFF. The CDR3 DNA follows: TGTGCCAGCAGTTTAAACCCAATGGCGGGAACTGAAGCTTTCTTT.

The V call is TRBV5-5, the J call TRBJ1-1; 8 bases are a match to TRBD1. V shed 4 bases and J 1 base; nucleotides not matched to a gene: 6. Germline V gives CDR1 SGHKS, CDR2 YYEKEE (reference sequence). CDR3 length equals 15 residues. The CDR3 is CASSPRTGTNTEAFF. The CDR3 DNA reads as TGTGCCAGCAGCCCCCGGACAGGGACGAACACTGAAGCTTTCTTT.

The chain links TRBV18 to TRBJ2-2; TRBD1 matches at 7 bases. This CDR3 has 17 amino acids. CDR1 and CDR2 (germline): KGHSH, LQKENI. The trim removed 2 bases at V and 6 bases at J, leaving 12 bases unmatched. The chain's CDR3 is CASSPSSGGTLSGELFF. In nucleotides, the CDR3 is TGTGCCAGCTCACCAAGTTCAGGGGGTACTCTCTCCGGGGAGCTGTTTTTT.

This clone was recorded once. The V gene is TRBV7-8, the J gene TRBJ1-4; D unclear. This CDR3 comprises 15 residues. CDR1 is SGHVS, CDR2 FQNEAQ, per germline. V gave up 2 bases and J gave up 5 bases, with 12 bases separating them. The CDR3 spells CASSLRTVINEKLFF. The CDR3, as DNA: TGTGCCAGCAGCTTACGTACGGTGATAAATGAAAAACTGTTTTTT.

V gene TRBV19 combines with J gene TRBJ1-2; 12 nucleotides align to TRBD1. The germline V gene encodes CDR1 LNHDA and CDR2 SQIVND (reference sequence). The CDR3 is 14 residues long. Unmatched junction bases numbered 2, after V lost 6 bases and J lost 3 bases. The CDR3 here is CASRGQGAHYGYTF. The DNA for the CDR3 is TGTGCCAGTAGGGGACAGGGGGCTCACTATGGCTACACCTTC.

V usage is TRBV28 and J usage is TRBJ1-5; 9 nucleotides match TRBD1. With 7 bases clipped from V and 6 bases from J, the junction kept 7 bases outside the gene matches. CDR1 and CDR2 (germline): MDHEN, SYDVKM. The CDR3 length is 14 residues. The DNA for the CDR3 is TGTGCCAGCATCATACAGGGGGCAGGTCAGCCCCAGCATTTT. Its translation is CASIIQGAGQPQHF.

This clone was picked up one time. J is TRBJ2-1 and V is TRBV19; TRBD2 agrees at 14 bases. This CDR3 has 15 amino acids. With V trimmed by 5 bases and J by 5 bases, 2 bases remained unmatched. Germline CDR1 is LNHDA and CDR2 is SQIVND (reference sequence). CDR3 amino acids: CASSQGLAGDNEQFF. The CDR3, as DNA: TGTGCCAGTAGTCAGGGACTAGCGGGGGACAATGAGCAGTTCTTC.

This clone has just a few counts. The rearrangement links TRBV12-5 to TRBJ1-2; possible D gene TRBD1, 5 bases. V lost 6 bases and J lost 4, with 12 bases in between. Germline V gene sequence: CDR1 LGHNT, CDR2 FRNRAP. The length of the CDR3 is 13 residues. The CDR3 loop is CASGEGRFYGYTF. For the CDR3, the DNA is TGTGCTAGTGGCGAGGGACGTTTCTATGGCTACACCTTC.

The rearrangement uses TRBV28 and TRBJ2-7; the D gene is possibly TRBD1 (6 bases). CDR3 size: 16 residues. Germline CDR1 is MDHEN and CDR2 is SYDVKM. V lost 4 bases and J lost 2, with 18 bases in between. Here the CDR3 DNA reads TGTGCCAGCAGTTCGGTTATACGGACAGCCACCTACGAGCAGTACTTC. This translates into CASSSVIRTATYEQYF.

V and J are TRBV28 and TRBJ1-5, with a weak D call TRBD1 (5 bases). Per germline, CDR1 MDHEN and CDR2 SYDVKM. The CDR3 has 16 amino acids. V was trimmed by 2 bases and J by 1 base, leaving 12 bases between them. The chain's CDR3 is CASSLLSRVSNQPQHF. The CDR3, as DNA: TGTGCCAGCAGTTTACTATCCAGGGTGAGCAATCAGCCCCAGCATTTT. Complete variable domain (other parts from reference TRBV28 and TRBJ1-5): DVKVTQSSRYLVKRTGEKVFLECVQDMDHENMFWYRQDPGLGLRLIYFSYDVKMKEKGDIPEGYSVSREKKERFSLILESASTNQTSMYLCASSLLSRVSNQPQHFGDGTRLSIL.

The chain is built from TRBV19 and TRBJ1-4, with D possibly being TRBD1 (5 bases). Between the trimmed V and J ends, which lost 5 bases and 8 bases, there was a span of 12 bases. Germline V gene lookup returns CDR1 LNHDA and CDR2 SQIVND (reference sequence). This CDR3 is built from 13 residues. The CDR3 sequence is CASSHRPWEKLFF. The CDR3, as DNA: TGTGCCAGTAGTCACAGGCCCTGGGAAAAACTGTTTTTT.

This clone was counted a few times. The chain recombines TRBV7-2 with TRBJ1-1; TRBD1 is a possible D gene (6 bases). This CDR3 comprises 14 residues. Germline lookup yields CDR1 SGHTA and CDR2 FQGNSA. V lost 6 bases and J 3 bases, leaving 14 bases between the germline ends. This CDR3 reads CASRQGYEDTEAFF. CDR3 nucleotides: TGTGCCAGCAGACAGGGATATGAGGACACTGAAGCTTTCTTT. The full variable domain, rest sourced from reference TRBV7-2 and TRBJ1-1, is GAGVSQSPSNKVTEKGKDVELRCDPISGHTALYWYRQSLGQGLEFLIYFQGNSAPDKSGLPSDRFSAERTGGSVSTLTIQRTQQEDSAVYLCASRQGYEDTEAFFGQGTRLTVV.

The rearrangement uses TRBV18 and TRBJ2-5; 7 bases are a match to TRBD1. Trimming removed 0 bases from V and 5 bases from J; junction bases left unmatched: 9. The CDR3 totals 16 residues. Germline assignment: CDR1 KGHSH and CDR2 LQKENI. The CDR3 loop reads CASSPPLAGGRETQYF. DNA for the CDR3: TGTGCCAGCTCACCACCGCTGGCAGGGGGACGGGAGACCCAGTACTTC. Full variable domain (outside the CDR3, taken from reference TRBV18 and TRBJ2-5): NAGVMQNPRHLVRRRGQEARLRCSPMKGHSHVYWYRQLPEEGLKFMVYLQKENIIDESGMPKERFSAEFPKEGPSILRIQQVVRGDSAAYFCASSPPLAGGRETQYFGPGTRLLVL.

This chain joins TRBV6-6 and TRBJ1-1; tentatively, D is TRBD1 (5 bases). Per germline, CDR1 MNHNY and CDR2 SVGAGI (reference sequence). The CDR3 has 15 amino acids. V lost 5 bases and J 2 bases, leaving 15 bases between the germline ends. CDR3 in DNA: TGTGCCAGCAGTCCCTCCGGGGCACTAAACACTGAAGCTTTCTTT. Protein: CASSPSGALNTEAFF.